Listed below are T cell receptor beta chains from one sample, sequenced in a study of tumor-infiltrating lymphocytes in primary liver carcinoma. MiXCR, applied by TCRdb to the multiplex PCR reads, yields one record per CDR3 protein. The table lists around 40,000 distinct CDR3 sequences, around 72% of them singletons. Sequencing was performed on liver tumor tissue from sampling region 2. The origin of the receptors is a man aged 40-50 years with primary liver carcinoma and hepatitis B virus infection. CDR3s include the opening cysteine and the closing phenylalanine or tryptophan. The order of the fields is clone size, J gene, D gene, V gene, CDR3 DNA, CDR3 protein. A D gene is named only where the DNA matches it firmly. Only part of the rows carry a size: once, few, many, or a class if the clone is expanded.

size: NA
J: TRBJ2-5
D: NA
V: TRBV28
DNA: TGTGCCAGCAAAAAGGGAGAGGGGGGGAGAGAGACCCAGTACTTC
CDR3: CASKKGEGGRETQYF

size: few
J: TRBJ2-5
D: NA
V: TRBV12-3/TRBV12-4
DNA: TGTGCCAGCAGTAGCACACAGGGAAGAGAGACCCAGTACTTC
CDR3: CASSSTQGRETQYF

size: NA
J: TRBJ2-1
D: NA
V: TRBV5-1
DNA: TGCGCCAGCAGCTTGTCTGCGGAGGTATACAATGAGCAGCTCTTC
CDR3: CASSLSAEVYNEQLF

size: many
J: TRBJ2-3
D: NA
V: TRBV18
DNA: TGTGCCAGCTCACCACTCCAGAGCACAGATACGCAGTATTTT
CDR3: CASSPLQSTDTQYF

size: NA
J: TRBJ2-3
D: NA
V: TRBV6-1
DNA: TGTGCCAGCAATCTTGTCAGGGGAGGCAATCAGCTCCAGTATTTT
CDR3: CASNLVRGGNQLQYF

size: NA
J: TRBJ2-3
D: NA
V: TRBV5-6
DNA: TGTGTCAGCAGCTTGCGCCGGGACCACGGGGATACGCAGTATTTT
CDR3: CVSSLRRDHGDTQYF

size: NA
J: TRBJ2-1
D: NA
V: TRBV29-1
DNA: TGCAGTGTTCTTGACAACGGGCAGTTCTTC
CDR3: CSVLDNGQFF

size: NA
J: TRBJ2-1
D: NA
V: TRBV6-5
DNA: TGTGCCAGCAGTTTACGGGGGGCGAGCAATGAGCAGTCCTTC
CDR3: CASSLRGASNEQSF

size: NA
J: TRBJ2-1
D: NA
V: TRBV6-2/TRBV6-3
DNA: TGTGCCAGCAAAGGAGCAGGGGATCCCAATGAGCAGTTCTTC
CDR3: CASKGAGDPNEQFF

size: NA
J: TRBJ1-2
D: TRBD1
V: TRBV7-9
DNA: TGTGCCAGCAGCTCCGGACCCCAGGGGGGTCGCAACTATGGCTACACCTTC
CDR3: CASSSGPQGGRNYGYTF

size: NA
J: TRBJ2-5
D: NA
V: TRBV29-1
DNA: TGCAGCGTTGAAGATGTCGGCCATGGAGAGACCCACTACTTC
CDR3: CSVEDVGHGETHYF

size: NA
J: TRBJ2-3
D: NA
V: TRBV5-6
DNA: TGTGCCAGAAGCTTGCGCCGGGGTCACGGGGATACGCAGTATTTT
CDR3: CARSLRRGHGDTQYF

size: many
J: TRBJ2-7
D: NA
V: TRBV20-1
DNA: TGCAGTGGTAGCGGCACTAGAGGGGAGCAGTACTTC
CDR3: CSGSGTRGEQYF

size: NA
J: TRBJ2-7
D: NA
V: TRBV7-2
DNA: TGTGCCAGCAGCTTAATGTTAAGGAACGAGCAGTACTTC
CDR3: CASSLMLRNEQYF

size: NA
J: TRBJ1-2
D: NA
V: TRBV28
DNA: TGCGCCAGCAGTCCCGGGGGGGAAGCCTATGGCCACACCTTC
CDR3: CASSPGGEAYGHTF

size: NA
J: TRBJ1-1
D: NA
V: TRBV6-2/TRBV6-3
DNA: TGTGCCAGCGAGACGTGTAACACTGAAGCTTTCTTT
CDR3: CASETCNTEAFF

size: NA
J: TRBJ1-5
D: NA
V: TRBV24-1
DNA: TGTGCCACCAGTGAGCGGGATATAGGACAGCCCCACCATTTT
CDR3: CATSERDIGQPHHF

size: NA
J: TRBJ1-4
D: NA
V: TRBV30
DNA: TGTGCCTGGAGTTTACGGATAACTAATGGAAAACTGTTTTTT
CDR3: CAWSLRITNGKLFF

size: NA
J: TRBJ2-5
D: TRBD2
V: TRBV5-1
DNA: TGCGCCAGCAGCTTAGGTAGCGGGGCTCAAGAGACCCAGAACTTC
CDR3: CASSLGSGAQETQNF

size: NA
J: TRBJ2-7
D: NA
V: TRBV28
DNA: TGTGCCAGCAGTCGAGGGGGACTACTTTGCGAGCAGTACTTC
CDR3: CASSRGGLLCEQYF

size: few
J: TRBJ2-3
D: TRBD2
V: TRBV7-9
DNA: TGTGACAGCAGCCAAAGCCTAGCGGGAGGACGAATCCGCACAGGTACGCAGTATTTT
CDR3: CDSSQSLAGGRIRTGTQYF

size: medium-sized
J: TRBJ2-7
D: TRBD2
V: TRBV6-1
DNA: TGTGCCAGCAGCCGGACTAGCGGGAGATACGAGCAGTACTTC
CDR3: CASSRTSGRYEQYF

size: NA
J: TRBJ1-1
D: NA
V: TRBV12-3/TRBV12-4
DNA: TGTGCCAGCAGTTACGGAGGTCGCACTGAAGCTTTCTTT
CDR3: CASSYGGRTEAFF

size: few
J: TRBJ2-5
D: NA
V: TRBV14
DNA: TGTGCCAGCAGCCAAACGAGGTCAGGGACCCAGTATTTC
CDR3: CASSQTRSGTQYF

size: many
J: TRBJ2-5
D: NA
V: TRBV2
DNA: TGTGCCAGCAGTGACCCCCGGGAGCAAGAGACCCAGTACTTC
CDR3: CASSDPREQETQYF

size: NA
J: TRBJ2-7
D: NA
V: TRBV7-8
DNA: TGTGCCAGGAGGAACTTCGGGGAAACCCCCTGGGAGCAGTACTTC
CDR3: CARRNFGETPWEQYF

size: NA
J: TRBJ1-6
D: TRBD1
V: TRBV12-3/TRBV12-4
DNA: TGTGACACCAGTCTGCAGGGGGCATCCTATAATTCACCCCTCCACTTT
CDR3: CDTSLQGASYNSPLHF

size: NA
J: TRBJ2-7
D: TRBD1
V: TRBV12-3/TRBV12-4
DNA: TGTGCCAGCACCTGGGGGACAGGAGTCCACGAGCAGTACTTC
CDR3: CASTWGTGVHEQYF

size: many
J: TRBJ2-3
D: TRBD1
V: TRBV15
DNA: TGTGCCACCAGCAACGGACAGGGCACAGATACGCAGTATTTT
CDR3: CATSNGQGTDTQYF

size: NA
J: TRBJ2-7
D: TRBD1
V: TRBV29-1
DNA: TGCAGCGCCATGACATCTGGGACAGGCACTCTCTACGAGCTGTACTTC
CDR3: CSAMTSGTGTLYELYF

size: few
J: TRBJ1-1
D: NA
V: TRBV4-3
DNA: TGCGCCAGCAGCCAAGTTGTACCTAACACTGAAGCTTTCTTT
CDR3: CASSQVVPNTEAFF

size: NA
J: TRBJ2-1
D: NA
V: TRBV12-3/TRBV12-4
DNA: TGTGCCAGCAAAGAGAATAGCGGAAACAATGAGCAATTCTTC
CDR3: CASKENSGNNEQFF

size: NA
J: TRBJ1-1
D: NA
V: TRBV11-3
DNA: TGTGCCAGCAGCTCAACAGTCAACACCGAAGCTTTCTTT
CDR3: CASSSTVNTEAFF

size: NA
J: TRBJ2-7
D: TRBD1
V: TRBV6-5
DNA: TGTGCCAGCAGCCCGGCAGGGGGCGAGTACGAGCGGTACTTC
CDR3: CASSPAGGEYERYF

size: NA
J: TRBJ2-1
D: NA
V: TRBV6-5
DNA: TGTGCCAGCAGTCTGGGGACCAGCGGCCCCTACAATGAGCAATTCTTC
CDR3: CASSLGTSGPYNEQFF

size: NA
J: TRBJ1-4
D: TRBD1
V: TRBV7-2
DNA: TGTGCCAGCAGCTGGGGACAGATATATAATGAAAAACTGTTTTTT
CDR3: CASSWGQIYNEKLFF

size: medium-sized
J: TRBJ2-1
D: TRBD1
V: TRBV12-3/TRBV12-4
DNA: TGTGCCAGCTCCGGGACAGGGGTGGTTTATGTGCAGTTCTTC
CDR3: CASSGTGVVYVQFF

size: once
J: TRBJ2-1
D: NA
V: TRBV11-1
DNA: TGTGCCAGTACCCGAAACATCCTGAGCTCCTACAATGAGCAGTTCTTC
CDR3: CASTRNILSSYNEQFF

size: NA
J: TRBJ1-1
D: NA
V: TRBV14
DNA: TGTGCCAGCAACCAAGTTCGGGGGCTCATGAACACTGAAGCTTTCTTT
CDR3: CASNQVRGLMNTEAFF

size: once
J: TRBJ2-7
D: NA
V: TRBV29-1
DNA: TGCAGGGCCATGACATCTGGGACCGGCATTCCCTACGAGCAGTACTTT
CDR3: CRAMTSGTGIPYEQYF

size: NA
J: TRBJ1-1
D: NA
V: TRBV29-1
DNA: TGCAGCGTTGAACGACTAAACCGATACACTGAAGCTTTCTTC
CDR3: CSVERLNRYTEAFF

size: NA
J: TRBJ2-1
D: NA
V: TRBV11-2
DNA: TGTACCAGCAGCTTGTCGGGGTTCGAGAATGTGCAGTTCTTC
CDR3: CTSSLSGFENVQFF

size: NA
J: TRBJ2-7
D: NA
V: TRBV20-1
DNA: TGCAGTGCTAGAGAATCCCGGGGAGTCTACGAGCAGTACTTC
CDR3: CSARESRGVYEQYF

size: NA
J: TRBJ1-2
D: NA
V: TRBV6-1
DNA: TGTGCCATCAGCGCCCCCCTATATGGCTACATCTTC
CDR3: CAISAPLYGYIF